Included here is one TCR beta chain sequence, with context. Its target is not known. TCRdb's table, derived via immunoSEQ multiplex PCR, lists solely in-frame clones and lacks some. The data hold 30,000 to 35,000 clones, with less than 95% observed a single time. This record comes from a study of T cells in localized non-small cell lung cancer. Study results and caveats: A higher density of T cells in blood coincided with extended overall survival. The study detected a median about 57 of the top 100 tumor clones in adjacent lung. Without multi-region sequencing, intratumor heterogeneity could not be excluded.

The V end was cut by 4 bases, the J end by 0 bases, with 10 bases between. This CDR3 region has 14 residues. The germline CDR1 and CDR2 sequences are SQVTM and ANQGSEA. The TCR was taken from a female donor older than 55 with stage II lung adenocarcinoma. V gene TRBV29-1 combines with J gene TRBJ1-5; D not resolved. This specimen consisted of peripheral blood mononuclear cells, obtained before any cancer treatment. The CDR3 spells CSVVIGLSNQPQHF. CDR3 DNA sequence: TGCAGCGTTGTTATAGGGCTTAGCAATCAGCCCCAGCATTTT.